This is a list of T cell receptor beta chains from one sample in a study of blood T cell repertoires in COVID-19. Sequenced by immunoSEQ multiplex PCR; TCRdb stores in-frame clones only, minus some. The sample yields hundreds of thousands of clones, 80% to 90% seen once. The sequencing sample was made of PBMCs or T cells enriched from blood (not recorded which). The receptors were sampled from a woman in her forties or fifties who had been exposed to COVID-19. Each CDR3 is given with its conserved first and last residue. The order of the fields is D gene, J gene, clone size, V gene, CDR3 DNA, CDR3 protein. A D gene is named only where the DNA matches it firmly. Clone size, where shown, is once, few, many, or a class for clones that have expanded.

d_gene: -; j_gene: TRBJ2-5; abundance: -; v_gene: TRBV18; CDR3nt: TGTGCCAGCTCACCCCCAGTGGGCAGAGAGACCCAGTACTTC; CDR3aa: CASSPPVGRETQYF
d_gene: -; j_gene: TRBJ1-6; abundance: -; v_gene: TRBV5-4; CDR3nt: TGTGCCAGCAGCTGGGGAAGGGGCAGGGATAATTCACCCCTCCACTTT; CDR3aa: CASSWGRGRDNSPLHF
d_gene: -; j_gene: TRBJ1-1; abundance: -; v_gene: TRBV7-9; CDR3nt: TGTGCCAGCAGCTTAGCGACAGGAACTGAAGCTTTCTTT; CDR3aa: CASSLATGTEAFF
d_gene: -; j_gene: TRBJ1-1; abundance: many; v_gene: TRBV15; CDR3nt: TGTGCCACCAGCAGAGATCGCGGCCAGGGCACTGAAGCTTTCTTT; CDR3aa: CATSRDRGQGTEAFF
d_gene: -; j_gene: TRBJ2-5; abundance: few; v_gene: TRBV7-2; CDR3nt: TGTGCCAGCAGCCCGACAGGAGCGTCGGTGGAGACCCAGTACTTC; CDR3aa: CASSPTGASVETQYF
d_gene: -; j_gene: TRBJ2-4; abundance: -; v_gene: TRBV5-6; CDR3nt: TGTGCCAGCAGCTCGTCCCTGTTAGCCAAAAACATTCAGTACTTC; CDR3aa: CASSSSLLAKNIQYF
d_gene: TRBD1; j_gene: TRBJ2-5; abundance: -; v_gene: TRBV3-1/TRBV3-2; CDR3nt: TGTGCCAGCAGCCAAGCGGGACAGCCCCGGGAGACCCAGTACTTC; CDR3aa: CASSQAGQPRETQYF
d_gene: -; j_gene: TRBJ1-5; abundance: -; v_gene: TRBV2; CDR3nt: TGTGCCAGCAGTGACAGGGAAGGTAATCAGCCCCAGCATTTT; CDR3aa: CASSDREGNQPQHF
d_gene: TRBD1; j_gene: TRBJ2-3; abundance: -; v_gene: TRBV24-1; CDR3nt: TGTGCCACCAAGGGACAGCGAGACACAGATACGCAGTATTTT; CDR3aa: CATKGQRDTDTQYF
d_gene: -; j_gene: TRBJ2-7; abundance: few; v_gene: TRBV20-1; CDR3nt: TGCAGTGCTGAACGGTCCTACGAGCAGTACTTC; CDR3aa: CSAERSYEQYF
d_gene: -; j_gene: TRBJ1-1; abundance: -; v_gene: TRBV11-2; CDR3nt: TGTGCCAGCAGATTAGGAGGGGGGGGCATATTAATTGGTGAAGCTTTCTTT; CDR3aa: CASRLGGGGILIGEAFF
d_gene: TRBD1; j_gene: TRBJ1-5; abundance: -; v_gene: TRBV29-1; CDR3nt: TGCAGCGCAACAGGGGGCTCGTCGGGGCCCCAGCATTTT; CDR3aa: CSATGGSSGPQHF
d_gene: -; j_gene: TRBJ1-2; abundance: -; v_gene: TRBV2; CDR3nt: TGTGCCAGCAGTCAGAACAGGGACTATGGCTACACCTTC; CDR3aa: CASSQNRDYGYTF
d_gene: -; j_gene: TRBJ2-3; abundance: -; v_gene: TRBV28; CDR3nt: TGTGCCAGCAGACCTACTTCCCAAGATACGCAGTATTTT; CDR3aa: CASRPTSQDTQYF
d_gene: -; j_gene: TRBJ1-1; abundance: -; v_gene: TRBV5-4; CDR3nt: TGTGCCAGCAGCTTGGGCAGTCTGAACACTGAAGCTTTCTTT; CDR3aa: CASSLGSLNTEAFF
d_gene: TRBD1; j_gene: TRBJ2-7; abundance: -; v_gene: TRBV5-1; CDR3nt: TGCGCCAGCAGTTTCGACAGGGGGCACGAGCAGTACTTC; CDR3aa: CASSFDRGHEQYF
d_gene: TRBD2; j_gene: TRBJ2-1; abundance: -; v_gene: TRBV19; CDR3nt: TGTGCCAGTAGTCAAGGACTAGACAATGAGCAGTTCTTC; CDR3aa: CASSQGLDNEQFF
d_gene: -; j_gene: TRBJ1-2; abundance: few; v_gene: TRBV19; CDR3nt: TGTGCCAGTAGTCCCCTCTTAGGAGCTAGCGGCTATGGCTACACCTTC; CDR3aa: CASSPLLGASGYGYTF
d_gene: TRBD2; j_gene: TRBJ2-1; abundance: -; v_gene: TRBV12-5; CDR3nt: TGTGCTAGTGGTTTACGGGGGATAGCGGGGACTAATGAGCAGTTCTTC; CDR3aa: CASGLRGIAGTNEQFF